One sample yielded the 26 T cell receptor beta chains listed below, sequenced in a study of T cell repertoires in cytomegalovirus infection. For these TCRs, the target antigens are not known. TCRdb reprocessed the reads via MiXCR and lists one record per CDR3 protein. The sample consists of around 900,000 distinct CDR3 sequences, roughly 30% of them appearing once. Sequenced material: cultured CD8+ T cells from PBMCs, taken from culture after CMV antigen stimulation. The receptors originated from a human donor in good health (CMV status not recorded). Some clones in this sample may be carry-over from other donors' samples.

Only a few counts were recorded for this clonotype. Germline and junction disagree at one end, which may indicate a read error. The chain is built from TRBV7-9 and TRBJ2-3; D remains ambiguous. Germline V gene data show CDR1 as SEHNR and CDR2 as FQNEAQ (reference sequence). The CDR3 has 13 residues. CDR3 coding DNA: TGTGCCGGCAGCTTCGCTCGGGCAGATACGCAGTATTTT. It is translated as CAGSFARADTQYF.

This sequence joins TRBV25-1 and TRBJ1-2, with a possible D match to TRBD1 (5 bases). Germline V lookup: CDR1 MGHDK, CDR2 SYGVNS. Trimming took 4 bases from V and 7 from J, leaving 7 bases between them. There are 11 residues in the CDR3. The CDR3 nucleotides read TGTGCCAGCAGTGGTGGGACTGGCTACACCTTC. It translates to CASSGGTGYTF.

This clonotype appeared many times. The chain carries TRBV27 and TRBJ2-1, with 7 nucleotides matching TRBD1. The CDR3 length is 15 residues. The germline gives CDR1 MNHEY, CDR2 SMNVEV (reference sequence). Trimming took 2 bases from V and 1 from J; bases not matched to a gene: 2. The CDR3 DNA reads as TGTGCCAGCAGTTTAAACAGGGGATCCTACAATGAGCAGTTCTTC. This sequence encodes CASSLNRGSYNEQFF.

This clonotype showed up just a few times. The CDR3 nucleotides are TGTGCCAGCAGCTTTGGGGAGGGCCTTGAAGCTTTCTTT. It specifies CASSFGEGLEAFF. J is TRBJ1-1 and V is TRBV7-9; D is uncertain. This CDR3 spans 13 amino acids. Germline CDR1 is SEHNR and CDR2 is FQNEAQ (reference sequence). Trimming stripped 3 bases from V and 7 bases from J, with 12 bases between.

This clonotype was seen repeatedly, ten times or more. The junction departs from germline at one end; a sequencing error may be responsible. V is TRBV27 and J is TRBJ2-2; either TRBD1 or TRBD2 may supply D (5 bases each). The CDR3 length is 15 residues. Looked up from germline, CDR1 is MNHEY and CDR2 is SMNVEV (reference sequence). This CDR3 reads CASSVGTVNTGELFF. CDR3 sequence (DNA): TGTGCTAGCAGCGTCGGGACCGTAAACACCGGGGAGCTGTTTTTT.

The chain joins TRBV20-1 to TRBJ1-6; D gene ambiguous. In germline, CDR1 is DFQATT, CDR2 SNEGSKA (reference sequence). The V end lost 0 bases, the J end lost 9 bases, and 15 bases lay between the germline ends. The CDR3 is 15 amino acids. CDR3 sequence: CSARDYRGAGSPLHF. The CDR3 nucleotides read TGCAGTGCTAGAGATTATCGGGGAGCAGGTTCACCCCTCCACTTT.

This clonotype has only a few counts. The chain is built from TRBV7-9 and TRBJ2-2; a weak D match, TRBD1 (5 bases). The germline V gene encodes CDR1 SEHNR and CDR2 FQNEAQ (reference sequence). The CDR3 is 13 residues long. Trimming cost V 7 bases and J 4 bases, with 10 bases left between them. The CDR3, as DNA: TGTGCCAGCAACCCGACAGTCACCGGGGAGCTGTTTTTT. This codes for CASNPTVTGELFF.

The chain recombines TRBV29-1 with TRBJ2-3, with D maybe TRBD1 (5 bases). The germline gives CDR1 SQVTM, CDR2 ANQGSEA. The CDR3 runs to 17 residues. Trimming cost V 7 bases and J 2 bases, with 25 bases left between them. The CDR3 DNA reads TGCAGCGGTATCGCAGGGAAGTCGATAGGGTTCACAGATACGCAGTATTTT. Translated: CSGIAGKSIGFTDTQYF.

The chain combines TRBV25-1 with TRBJ2-2; D remains unclear. Germline CDR1 and CDR2: MGHDK and SYGVNS. This CDR3 comprises 16 residues. The germline V and J ends were trimmed by 4 bases and 4 bases, with 16 bases remaining between them. CDR3 nucleotide sequence: TGTGCCAGCAGTGGATCCAGCTTTGCGAGCACCGGGGAGCTGTTTTTT. It yields the protein CASSGSSFASTGELFF.

This chain connects TRBV5-6 to TRBJ1-2; no firm D call. Germline lookup yields CDR1 SGHDT and CDR2 YYEEEE. This CDR3 has 12 residues. V was cut by 7 bases and J by 7 bases, with 14 bases left in between. CDR3 loop: CASSVGFSGYTF. The CDR3 DNA sequence: TGTGCCAGCTCCGTGGGGTTTAGTGGCTACACCTTC.

This clonotype appeared many times. The chain couples TRBV12-3 or TRBV12-4 to TRBJ2-1; unclear D gene. The CDR3 contains 12 residues. Deletions cut 3 bases from V and 9 bases from J, with 9 bases between. CDR3 coding DNA: TGTGCCAGCAGTTTCGGTAGAATTGAGCAGTTCTTC. As protein: CASSFGRIEQFF.

This CDR3 is CASSKGLDGYTF. The CDR3 DNA sequence: TGTGCCAGCAGCAAGGGGTTGGATGGCTACACCTTC. V usage is TRBV7-2 and J usage is TRBJ1-2; D is perhaps TRBD1 (5 bases). In germline, CDR1 is SGHTA, CDR2 FQGNSA. CDR3 length equals 12 residues. V was shortened by 5 bases and J by 6 bases, with 10 bases between the two germline ends.

This clonotype turned up a few times. The chain couples TRBV27 to TRBJ1-1; D unresolved. The CDR3 has 14 residues. V was pared by 1 base and J by 0 bases, with 6 bases between. Germline loops: CDR1 MNHEY, CDR2 SMNVEV (reference sequence). In DNA, the CDR3 is TGTGCCAGCAGTTTATTAACAGTGAACACTGAAGCTTTCTTT. Protein: CASSLLTVNTEAFF.

This clonotype was seen more than once but under ten times. The chain uses TRBV5-6 and TRBJ2-3; TRBD2 agrees at 10 bases. The CDR3 extends over 17 amino acids. J was trimmed by 6 bases and V by 0 bases; bases with no gene match: 10. In germline, CDR1 is SGHDT, CDR2 YYEEEE. The CDR3 is CASSLGPGLAKADTQYF. For the CDR3, the DNA is TGTGCCAGCAGCTTGGGCCCGGGACTAGCGAAGGCGGATACGCAGTATTTT.

This chain connects TRBV7-6 to TRBJ2-5, with unresolved D. The V end was cut by 5 bases, the J end by 2 bases, with 18 bases between. The germline V gene encodes CDR1 SGHVS and CDR2 FNYEAQ. The CDR3 extends over 16 amino acids. The CDR3 DNA reads as TGTGCCAGCAGCAACACACATAGTGTCAATCAAGAGACCCAGTACTTC. Amino acid sequence: CASSNTHSVNQETQYF.

Concerning this clonotype itself: Given a much more abundant clone one base away, this may be a read error. The V gene is TRBV12-3 or TRBV12-4, the J gene TRBJ2-1; D is uncertain. Trimming left V 7 bases short and J 3 bases short, with 13 bases between. The CDR3 length is 14 residues. The CDR3 DNA reads as TGTGCCAGCAATCCTTTGGCGGTCTACAATGAGCAGTTCTTC. Its protein product is CASNPLAVYNEQFF.

This clonotype has at least ten counts. This chain joins TRBV7-8 and TRBJ1-1; 8 nucleotides match TRBD1. With V trimmed by 3 bases and J by 3 bases, 6 bases remained unmatched. This CDR3 is 15 amino acids long. The germline V gene has CDR1 SGHVS and CDR2 FQNEAQ. The CDR3 DNA sequence: TGTGCCAGCAGCTTCACAGGGGGAATGCACACTGAAGCTTTCTTT. As protein: CASSFTGGMHTEAFF.

The chain has TRBV7-9 and TRBJ1-2, with D possibly matching TRBD1 (5 bases). CDR1 SEHNR and CDR2 FQNEAQ come from the germline V gene (reference sequence). There are 14 residues in the CDR3. Trimming shortened V by 7 bases and J by 5 bases, and 17 bases separated the two germline ends. CDR3 region: CASTGGGPGYGYTF. The DNA of the CDR3 is TGTGCCAGCACGGGGGGGGGACCAGGGTATGGCTACACCTTC.

Comments on this clonotype: The junction and the germline gene differ at one end; a read error may be behind it. V and J are TRBV6-8 and TRBJ2-2, with D possibly matching TRBD2 (6 bases). Germline V gene lookup returns CDR1 MNHGY and CDR2 SAAAGT. The CDR3 spans 14 residues. This CDR3 is CASSHLANIGELFF. The CDR3 bases are TGTGCCAGCAGTCACCTAGCGAACATCGGGGAGCTGTTTTTT.

This clonotype came up a few times. V gene TRBV6-5 combines with J gene TRBJ1-2; D remains ambiguous. The CDR3 has 17 amino acids. V was shortened by 0 bases and J by 5 bases, with 19 bases between the two germline ends. CDR1 is MNHEY and CDR2 is SVGAGI in the germline V gene. The CDR3: CASSYSIPVPLWYGYTF. CDR3 in DNA: TGTGCCAGCAGTTACTCGATCCCGGTCCCTCTCTGGTATGGCTACACCTTC.

This clonotype was counted at least ten times. This chain uses TRBV7-8 with TRBJ2-2, with D perhaps TRBD1 (6 bases). CDR1 and CDR2 from the germline V gene are SGHVS and FQNEAQ. Trimming left V 1 base short and J 4 bases short, with 16 bases between. CDR3 length: 17 residues. The CDR3 nucleotides are TGTGCCAGCAGCTTAGTTGGCAGGGGCGTTGGCACCGGGGAGCTGTTTTTT. Translation: CASSLVGRGVGTGELFF.

J is TRBJ1-4 and V is TRBV27; D unclear. The CDR3 has 12 residues. The ends were cut back, 5 bases at V and 7 bases at J, with 8 bases in the middle. Germline V gives CDR1 MNHEY, CDR2 SMNVEV (reference sequence). The CDR3 is CASSGRGEKLFF. The CDR3 region has the DNA TGTGCCAGCAGTGGGCGGGGTGAAAAACTGTTTTTT.

This sequence joins TRBV6-1 and TRBJ2-7; D is undetermined. V dropped 0 bases and J dropped 3 bases, with 9 bases sitting between them. This CDR3 is built from 14 residues. The germline V gene encodes CDR1 MNHNS and CDR2 SASEGT. CDR3 coding DNA: TGTGCCAGCAGTGAAGCCACAAGAGGCTACGAGCAGTACTTC. Protein product: CASSEATRGYEQYF.

The chain employs TRBV20-1 and TRBJ2-3, with 8 bases lining up with TRBD1. Germline values: CDR1 DFQATT, CDR2 SNEGSKA (reference sequence). The CDR3 is made up of 13 amino acids. Trimming cost V 3 bases and J 5 bases; bases outside gene matches: 4. The CDR3 protein is CSASDDRGDTQYF. CDR3 bases: TGCAGTGCTAGTGACGACAGGGGAGATACGCAGTATTTT.

This clonotype was seen a handful of times. This rearrangement joins TRBV27 to TRBJ2-7; 7 positions match TRBD1. After removal of 9 bases from V and 2 bases from J, the junction contained 7 bases not matched to a gene. This CDR3 has 13 residues. Germline-derived CDR1 and CDR2 are MNHEY and SMNVEV (reference sequence). The CDR3 DNA reads TGTGCCAGTGGGACAGCCGCTACCTACGAGCAGTACTTC. Amino acids: CASGTAATYEQYF.

The rearrangement uses TRBV11-2 and TRBJ1-1; TRBD1 matches 12 bases. Trimming cost V 6 bases and J 1 base; bases outside gene matches: 9. The CDR3 contains 17 residues. Germline V gene sequence: CDR1 SGHAT, CDR2 FQNNGV. The DNA for the CDR3 is TGTGCCAGCAGTTCCGGGACAGGGGGCTTTAAGAACACTGAAGCTTTCTTT. Translation: CASSSGTGGFKNTEAFF.